This T cell receptor (beta chain) came from a study of Ad26.COV2.S vaccination and SARS-CoV-2 variants. Overall study: Vaccine-arm donor from the placebo-controlled COV1001 Ad26.COV2.S trial. The vaccine Ad26.COV2.S was put into the muscle once, or twice with 56 days between.

Treatment of the sample: 15 to 20 received Ad26.COV2.S at low or high dose, single or two shots; about 5 received placebo; per-sample allocation not given. All samples were drawn on day 63, counting from the first vaccine or placebo injection. Participants' vaccine, an Ad26 vector, delivered Wuhan-strain SARS-CoV-2 spike. Whole-study results and caveats: Using TCR breadth and depth analyses may have led to underestimated total T cell responses.

The CDR3 loop spans 16 amino acids. Libraries were prepared by immunoSEQ multiplex PCR; TCRdb keeps only in-frame clonotypes and omits some of them. The sample carries about 680,000 clones, about 89% recorded once. This clone was counted a few times. Its target is not known. The sample consisted of peripheral blood, taken in a trial of Ad26.COV2.S vaccine versus placebo. The chain joins TRBV21-1 to TRBJ1-2; the table's D call, TRBD1, has no DNA check behind it. TRBV21-1 constitutes a pseudogene. The source of this sequence is a person between 18 and 59 years old who received the Ad26.COV2.S COVID-19 vaccine or a placebo. CDR3 sequence reads: CASSSPSPTGGDGYTF. The CDR3, as DNA: TGTGCCAGCAGCAGCCCGAGCCCTACAGGGGGCGATGGCTACACCTTC.